Included here is one TCR beta chain sequence, with context. This clonotype came up many times. Its specific antigen is unknown. It has no much larger one-base neighbor in the sample; base qualities were not kept. The data stem from a study of naive and memory T cell subsets listed by TCRdb under 2017. Notes on the research overall: The figure summarizing the skin biopsy and whole blood samples listed some 10 blood donors, 7 tuberculin skin test biopsies and 3 saline control biopsies. Skin biopsies were collected from tuberculin skin test sites or from saline-injected control sites and were processed for RNA extraction as previously described. Usually PCR2 was run as a SYBR Green qPCR and stopped at a set threshold, although low-input samples could use end-point PCR (approximately 6 cycles) instead.

CDR1 SQVTM and CDR2 ANQGSEA are derived from the germline V gene. The cysteine opens and the phenylalanine closes a CDR3 of 13 amino acids. Only the CDR3 part of the read is kept: 39 bases, read in frame from the first base. V is shortened by 4 bases, J by 1 base, and the region joining them spans 10 bases. Library prep was done by UMI-ligation and nested PCR. For the blood and skin samples, TCR RNA was reverse transcribed with SuperScript IV using primers for the alpha and beta constant regions. Four rounds of PCR, run with the SP2 primer together with nested alpha and beta constant region primers, were used to amplify the ligated cDNA. T4 RNA ligase 1 was used to ligate an oligonucleotide containing the Illumina SP2 primer and a UMI to the 3' end of the cDNA. To prevent hairpin formation, the 12-nucleotide UMI was made up of two random hexamers with an eight-base spacer between them. TCR alpha and beta chain libraries were processed separately from the second PCR onward, with dual indexing for multiplexing. After pooling, the indexed libraries were analyzed by capillary electrophoresis and sequenced on either an Illumina MiSeq or NextSeq. To boost base diversity and improve cluster recognition, PhiX DNA at 5-7% was spiked into the libraries. Turning to the authors' computational methods: Demultiplexor extracted UMIs from read 2, combined them with read 1 TCR sequence, and split reads by sample indices. V and J genes and V-J junctions were identified by Decombinator, which gave every TCR a five-part identifier that included V and J deletions. Collapsinator used UMIs to correct sequencing errors and PCR amplification heterogeneity, yielding UMI-based abundance per TCR. CDR3Translator converted identifiers to nucleotide sequence, translated to amino acids, and extracted CDR3 regions using terminal motifs. Error-corrected counts of alpha and beta TCRs from blood and skin were compared after being normalized to the amount of input RNA. The public reads were quality trimmed at Q25 with fastp and then assembled into clones with MiXCR by TCRdb, keeping productive beta chains. Rows are unified per CDR3 protein, each entry keeping the most common DNA and genes. TCRdb assigned the V and J calls; the authors' analysis was not used. This sample comprises fewer than 20,000 distinct CDR3 sequences, roughly 9.8% of them detected only once. The top ten clones comprise about 6.5% of the sample.

In light of the paper, this sample's treatment or condition label describes: skin biopsy from PPD injection site in Mantoux-positive individual. Before reverse transcription, total RNA that had not been cell sorted was treated with RQ1 DNase, with a target input of roughly 1 to 1,100 ng. Using 3' ligation of a UMI-containing oligonucleotide to TCR cDNA, the study laid out a robust and sensitive protocol to amplify, sequence and analyze TCRs. The tuberculin skin test biopsies were taken from PPD-injected sites in individuals who had a positive Mantoux test. Skin biopsy and whole blood libraries were made to test pipeline robustness in samples where T cells form a minority population. Broad study findings and their caveats: The RNA-based method was acknowledged to be potentially sensitive to changes in TCR transcripts with T cell activation and differentiation. The larger number of TCRs found at tuberculin skin test sites was interpreted as T cell infiltration of a delayed type IV hypersensitivity reaction. Skin biopsy collection and RNA processing details were not given in the paper but referenced to earlier studies. TCR sequences were reportedly recovered from both skin biopsy types, with far more TCRs at tuberculin skin test sites.

The input for sequencing was skin, taken from a tuberculin skin test site. The sequence came from an adult in good health. The sequence joins TRBV29-1 to TRBJ2-5, with a tentative D gene TRBD2 over 6 matching bases. Read as DNA, the sequence is TGCAGCGTTGGGGGTAGCGGCCAAGAGACCCAGTACTTC. The encoded protein is CSVGGSGQETQYF.